Detailed here is one TCR beta chain. The data originate from a study of technical replicates of blood from a handful of donors. The CDR3 has 17 amino acids. J gave up 5 bases and V 1 base, and 8 bases lay outside the gene matches. The V gene's germline CDR1 is SGHTA and CDR2 FQGNSA. Clones were sequenced by immunoSEQ multiplex PCR, and TCRdb holds only the in-frame ones, with some missing. The sample lists around 54,000 clones, about 96% occurring once. The chain links TRBV7-2 to TRBJ2-2; TRBD2 matches 9 bases. This TCR was sampled from a human donor in good health. Sequenced input: T cells isolated from PBMCs. The CDR3: CASSLGRTSVGTGELFF. The CDR3 region has the DNA TGTGCCAGCAGCTTAGGGAGGACTAGCGTTGGGACCGGGGAGCTGTTTTTT.